This T cell receptor (beta chain) is drawn from a study of blood T cell repertoires in COVID-19. The overall study: Acute and convalescent COVID-19 samples came from the United States, Italy and Spain.

This clone was seen just once. TCRdb's table, derived via immunoSEQ multiplex PCR, lists solely in-frame clones and lacks some. The sample consists of about 200,000 clones, 70% to 90% of them appearing once. Germline values: CDR1 SGHRS, CDR2 YFSETQ. This CDR3 spans 16 amino acids. The trim removed 0 bases at V and 3 bases at J, leaving 9 bases unmatched. The chain links TRBV5-1 to TRBJ2-7, with TRBD1 matching 7 bases. The sequenced sample consisted of PBMCs or T cells enriched from blood (not recorded which). The origin of this receptor is a woman aged 18-30 years who had recovered from COVID-19. In DNA, the CDR3 is TGCGCCAGCAGCTTGGGAGGGGGCGAAGGAGGCTACGAGCAGTACTTC. This encodes CASSLGGGEGGYEQYF.